This note documents a single T cell receptor (beta chain) sequence. Per the authors' pipeline: Reference gene primer amplification gave estimated nucleated cell counts. Profiled with immunoSEQ multiplex PCR; TCRdb holds only in-frame clones, not every one. Clone size and V and J calls were adopted from that table, with D and trimming inferred from the DNA. This sample yields 30,000 to 35,000 clones, of which around 75% are seen a single time; 14% to 15% belongs to the top ten. This sample was taken from a study of blood T cell repertoires in COVID-19. This CDR3 has 15 amino acids. Per germline, CDR1 MGHDK and CDR2 SYGVNS. V was pared by 7 bases and J by 2 bases, with 14 bases between.

The source is a man older than 75 with active or convalescent COVID-19. The sample consisted of peripheral blood. The chain uses TRBV25-1 and TRBJ1-4; a weak D match, TRBD1 (6 bases). The CDR3, as DNA: TGTGCCAGCACCTCGTCGGGGGGCACTAATGAAAAACTGTTTTTT. Amino acid sequence: CASTSSGGTNEKLFF.